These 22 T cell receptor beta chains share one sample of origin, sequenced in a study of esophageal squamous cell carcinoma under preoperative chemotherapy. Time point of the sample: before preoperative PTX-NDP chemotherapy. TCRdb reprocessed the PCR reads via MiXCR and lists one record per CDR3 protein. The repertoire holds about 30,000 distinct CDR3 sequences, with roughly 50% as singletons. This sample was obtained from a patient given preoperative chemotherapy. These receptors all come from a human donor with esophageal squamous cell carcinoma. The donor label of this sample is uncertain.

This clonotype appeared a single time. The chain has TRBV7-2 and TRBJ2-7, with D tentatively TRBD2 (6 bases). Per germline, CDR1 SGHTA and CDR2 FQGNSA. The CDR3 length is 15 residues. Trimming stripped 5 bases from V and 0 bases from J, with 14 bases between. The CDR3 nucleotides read TGTGCCAGCAGCACTCGAGGGAGGACCTCCTACGAGCAGTACTTC. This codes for CASSTRGRTSYEQYF.

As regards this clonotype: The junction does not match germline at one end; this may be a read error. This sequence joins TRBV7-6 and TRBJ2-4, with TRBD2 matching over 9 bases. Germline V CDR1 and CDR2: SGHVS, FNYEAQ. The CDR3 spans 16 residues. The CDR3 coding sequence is TGTCCCAGCAGCTTAATGGCGGGGGGGGCCACAGACACTCAGTATTTC. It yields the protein CPSSLMAGGATDTQYF.

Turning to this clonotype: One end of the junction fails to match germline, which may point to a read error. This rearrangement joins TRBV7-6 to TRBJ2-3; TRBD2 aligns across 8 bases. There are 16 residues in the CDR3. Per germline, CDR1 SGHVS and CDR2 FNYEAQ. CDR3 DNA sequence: TGTGCCAGCAGCGTAATGGCGGGGGGAGCCAAAGATATGCAGTATTTT. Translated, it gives CASSVMAGGAKDMQYF.

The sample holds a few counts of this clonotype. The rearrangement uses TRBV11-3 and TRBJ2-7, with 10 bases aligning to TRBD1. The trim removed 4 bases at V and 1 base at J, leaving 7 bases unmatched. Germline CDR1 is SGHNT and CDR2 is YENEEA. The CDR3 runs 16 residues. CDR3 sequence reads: CASSSVGQGVSYEQYF. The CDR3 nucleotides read TGTGCCAGCAGCTCCGTAGGACAGGGGGTTTCCTACGAGCAGTACTTC.

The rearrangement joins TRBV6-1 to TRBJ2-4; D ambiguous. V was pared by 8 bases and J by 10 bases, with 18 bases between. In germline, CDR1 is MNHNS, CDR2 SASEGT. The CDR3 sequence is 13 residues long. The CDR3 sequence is CASLAEATDIQYF. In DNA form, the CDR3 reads TGTGCCAGCCTCGCCGAAGCCACAGATATTCAGTACTTC.

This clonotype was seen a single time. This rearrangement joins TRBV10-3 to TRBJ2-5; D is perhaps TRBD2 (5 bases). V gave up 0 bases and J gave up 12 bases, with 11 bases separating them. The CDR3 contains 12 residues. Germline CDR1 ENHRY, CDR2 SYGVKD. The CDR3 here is CAISESSRDEYF. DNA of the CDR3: TGTGCCATCAGTGAGTCCAGCCGGGATGAGTACTTC.

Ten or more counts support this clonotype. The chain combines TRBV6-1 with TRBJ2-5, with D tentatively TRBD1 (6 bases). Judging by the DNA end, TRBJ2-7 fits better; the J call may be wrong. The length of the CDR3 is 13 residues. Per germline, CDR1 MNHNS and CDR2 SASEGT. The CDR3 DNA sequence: TGTGCCAGCGGGAACAGGGTCCGGGACGAGCAGTACTTC. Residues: CASGNRVRDEQYF.

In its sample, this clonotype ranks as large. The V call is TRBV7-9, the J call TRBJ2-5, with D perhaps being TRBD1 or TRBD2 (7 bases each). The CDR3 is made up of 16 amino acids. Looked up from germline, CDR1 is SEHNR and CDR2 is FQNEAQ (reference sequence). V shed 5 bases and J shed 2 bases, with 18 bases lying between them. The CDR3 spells CASSQGGGGSQETQYF. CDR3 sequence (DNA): TGTGCCAGCAGCCAGGGGGGAGGCGGGAGTCAAGAGACCCAGTACTTC.

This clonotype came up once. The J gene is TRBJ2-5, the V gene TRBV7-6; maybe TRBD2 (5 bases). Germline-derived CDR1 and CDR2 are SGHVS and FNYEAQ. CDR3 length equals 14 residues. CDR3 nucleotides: TGTGCGGGCCTCGGGGAAGGTGACAAAGAGACCCAGTACTTC. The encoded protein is CAGLGEGDKETQYF.

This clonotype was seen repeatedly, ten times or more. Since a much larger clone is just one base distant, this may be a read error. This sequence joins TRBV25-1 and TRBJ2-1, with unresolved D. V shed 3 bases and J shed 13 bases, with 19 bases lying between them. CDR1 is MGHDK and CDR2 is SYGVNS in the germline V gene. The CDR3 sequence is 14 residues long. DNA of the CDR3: TGTGCCAGCAGTGACAGTGGTAGGAAGGAGACCCAGTTCTTC. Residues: CASSDSGRKETQFF.

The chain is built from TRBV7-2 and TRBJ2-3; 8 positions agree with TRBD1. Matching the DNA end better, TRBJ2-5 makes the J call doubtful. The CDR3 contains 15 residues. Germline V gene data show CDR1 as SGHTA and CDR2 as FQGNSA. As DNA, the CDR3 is TGTGCCGGGGGCTTAGGGGGACAGGTCACAGAGACCCAGTACTTC. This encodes CAGGLGGQVTETQYF.

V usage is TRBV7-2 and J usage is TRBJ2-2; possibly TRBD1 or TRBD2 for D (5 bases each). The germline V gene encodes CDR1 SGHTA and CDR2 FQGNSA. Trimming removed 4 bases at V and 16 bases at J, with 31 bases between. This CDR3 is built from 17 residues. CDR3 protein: CASSSSRLAVSTGAQFF. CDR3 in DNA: TGTGCCAGCAGCTCCAGCCGGCTGGCAGTGAGCACCGGGGCGCAGTTTTTT.

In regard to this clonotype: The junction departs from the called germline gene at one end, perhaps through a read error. In DNA, the CDR3 is TGTGCCAGCAGCGGGATCGGGGGGCGGGGCACAGAGACGCAGTACTTT. This sequence encodes CASSGIGGRGTETQYF. The V gene is TRBV7-6, the J gene TRBJ2-3; perhaps TRBD2 as D (7 bases). Germline V gene sequence: CDR1 SGHVS, CDR2 FNYEAQ. The CDR3 is 16 amino acids. Looking up the rest from reference TRBV7-6 and TRBJ2-3 gives the full variable domain: GAGVSQSPRYKVTKRGQDVALRCDPISGHVSLYWYRQALGQGPEFLTYFNYEAQQDKSGLPNDRFSAERPEGSISTLTIQRTEQRDSAMYRCASSGIGGRGTETQYFGPGTRLTVL.

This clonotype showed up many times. CDR3 loop: CATSSPWGDEQFF. The CDR3 bases are TGTGCCACCAGCAGTCCCTGGGGTGATGAGCAGTTCTTC. The V gene is TRBV15, the J gene TRBJ2-1; D not resolved. Trimming stripped 3 bases from V and 8 bases from J, with 11 bases between. Germline V gene sequence: CDR1 LNHNV, CDR2 YYDKDF (reference sequence). CDR3 size: 13 residues.

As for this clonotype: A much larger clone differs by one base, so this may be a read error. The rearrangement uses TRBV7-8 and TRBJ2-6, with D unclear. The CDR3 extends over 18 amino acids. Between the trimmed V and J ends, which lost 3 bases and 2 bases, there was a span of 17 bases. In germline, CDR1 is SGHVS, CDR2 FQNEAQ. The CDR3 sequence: CASSLVGVDLTGANVLTF. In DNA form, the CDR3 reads TGTGCCAGCAGCTTGGTAGGAGTCGATCTCACTGGGGCCAACGTCCTGACTTTC.

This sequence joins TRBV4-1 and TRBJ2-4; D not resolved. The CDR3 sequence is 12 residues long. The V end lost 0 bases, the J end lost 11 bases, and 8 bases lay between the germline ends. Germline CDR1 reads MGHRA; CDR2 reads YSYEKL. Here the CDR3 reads CASSQDSFVQYF. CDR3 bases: TGCGCCAGCAGCCAAGACTCCTTCGTTCAGTACTTC.

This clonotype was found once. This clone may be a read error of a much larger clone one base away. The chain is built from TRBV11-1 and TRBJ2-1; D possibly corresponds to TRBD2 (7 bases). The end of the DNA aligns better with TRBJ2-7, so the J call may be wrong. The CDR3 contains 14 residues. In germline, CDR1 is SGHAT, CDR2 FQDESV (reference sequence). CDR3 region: CASSSTGGANEQYF. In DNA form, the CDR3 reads TGTGCCAGCAGCTCAACTGGGGGGGCCAATGAGCAGTACTTC.

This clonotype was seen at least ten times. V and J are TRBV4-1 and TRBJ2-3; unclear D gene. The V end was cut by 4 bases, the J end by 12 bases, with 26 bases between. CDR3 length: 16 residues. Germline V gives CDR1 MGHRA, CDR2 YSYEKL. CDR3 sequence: CASSPPSRSQIRKQYF. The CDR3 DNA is TGCGCCAGCAGCCCTCCCAGTCGGAGTCAGATCAGGAAACAGTATTTT.

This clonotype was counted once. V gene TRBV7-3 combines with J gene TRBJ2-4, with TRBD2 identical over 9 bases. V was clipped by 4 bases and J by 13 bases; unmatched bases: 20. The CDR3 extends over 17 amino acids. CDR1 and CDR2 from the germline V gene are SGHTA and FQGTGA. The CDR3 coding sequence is TGTGCCAGCAGCTCGGTGCCGGCGGGAGGGGTCAAAAACACCCAGTACTTC. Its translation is CASSSVPAGGVKNTQYF. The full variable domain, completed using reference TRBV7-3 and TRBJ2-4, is GAGVSQTPSNKVTEKGKYVELRCDPISGHTALYWYRQSLGQGPEFLIYFQGTGAADDSGLPNDRFFAVRPEGSVSTLKIQRTERGDSAVYLCASSSVPAGGVKNTQYFGAGTRLSVL.

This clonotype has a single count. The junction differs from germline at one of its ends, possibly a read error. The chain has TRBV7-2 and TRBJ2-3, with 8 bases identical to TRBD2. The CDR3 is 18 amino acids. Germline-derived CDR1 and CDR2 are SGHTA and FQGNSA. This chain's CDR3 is CASRLTSSGGTATDTQYF. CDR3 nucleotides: TGTGCCAGCAGGTTAACGTCGTCGGGGGGGACTGCCACAGACACGCAGTATTTC.

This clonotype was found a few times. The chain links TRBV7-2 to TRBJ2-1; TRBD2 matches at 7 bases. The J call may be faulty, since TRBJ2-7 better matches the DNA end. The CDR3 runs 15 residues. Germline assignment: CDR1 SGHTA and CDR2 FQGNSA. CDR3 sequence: CASSTLAVSYNEQYF. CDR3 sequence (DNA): TGTGCCAGCAGTACCCTAGCGGTCTCCTACAATGAGCAGTACTTC.

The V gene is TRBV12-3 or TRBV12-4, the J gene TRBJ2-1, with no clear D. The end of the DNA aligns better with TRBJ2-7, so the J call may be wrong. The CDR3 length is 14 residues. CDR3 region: CASSLVGLYGEQYF. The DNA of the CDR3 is TGTGCCAGCAGTTTAGTCGGCCTATACGGGGAGCAGTACTTC.